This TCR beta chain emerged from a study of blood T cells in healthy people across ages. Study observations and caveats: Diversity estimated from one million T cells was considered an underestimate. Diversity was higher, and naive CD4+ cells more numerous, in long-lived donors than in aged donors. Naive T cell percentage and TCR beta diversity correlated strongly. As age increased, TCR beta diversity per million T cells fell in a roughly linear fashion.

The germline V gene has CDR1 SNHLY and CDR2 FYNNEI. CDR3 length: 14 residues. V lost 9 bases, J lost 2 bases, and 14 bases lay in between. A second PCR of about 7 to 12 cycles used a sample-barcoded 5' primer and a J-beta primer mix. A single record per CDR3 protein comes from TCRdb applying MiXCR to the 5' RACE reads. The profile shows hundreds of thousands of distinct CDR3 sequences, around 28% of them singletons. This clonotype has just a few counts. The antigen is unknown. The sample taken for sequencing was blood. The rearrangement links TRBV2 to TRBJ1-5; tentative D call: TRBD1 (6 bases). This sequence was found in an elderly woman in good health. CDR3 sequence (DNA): TGTGCCAGTAAACAGGGTGACGGCAATCAGCCCCAGCATTTT. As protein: CASKQGDGNQPQHF.